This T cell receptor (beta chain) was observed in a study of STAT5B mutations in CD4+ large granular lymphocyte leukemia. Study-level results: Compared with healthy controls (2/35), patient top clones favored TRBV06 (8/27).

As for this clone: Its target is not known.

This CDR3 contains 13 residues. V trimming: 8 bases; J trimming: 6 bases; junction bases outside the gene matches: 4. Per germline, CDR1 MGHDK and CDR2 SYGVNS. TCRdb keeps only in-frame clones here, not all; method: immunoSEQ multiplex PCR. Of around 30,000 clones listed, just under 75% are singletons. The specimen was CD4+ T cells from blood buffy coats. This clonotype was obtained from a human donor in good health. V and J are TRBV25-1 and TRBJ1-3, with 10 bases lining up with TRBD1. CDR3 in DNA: TGTGCCAGCGGGGGACAGGGGATAAACACCATATATTTT. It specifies CASGGQGINTIYF.